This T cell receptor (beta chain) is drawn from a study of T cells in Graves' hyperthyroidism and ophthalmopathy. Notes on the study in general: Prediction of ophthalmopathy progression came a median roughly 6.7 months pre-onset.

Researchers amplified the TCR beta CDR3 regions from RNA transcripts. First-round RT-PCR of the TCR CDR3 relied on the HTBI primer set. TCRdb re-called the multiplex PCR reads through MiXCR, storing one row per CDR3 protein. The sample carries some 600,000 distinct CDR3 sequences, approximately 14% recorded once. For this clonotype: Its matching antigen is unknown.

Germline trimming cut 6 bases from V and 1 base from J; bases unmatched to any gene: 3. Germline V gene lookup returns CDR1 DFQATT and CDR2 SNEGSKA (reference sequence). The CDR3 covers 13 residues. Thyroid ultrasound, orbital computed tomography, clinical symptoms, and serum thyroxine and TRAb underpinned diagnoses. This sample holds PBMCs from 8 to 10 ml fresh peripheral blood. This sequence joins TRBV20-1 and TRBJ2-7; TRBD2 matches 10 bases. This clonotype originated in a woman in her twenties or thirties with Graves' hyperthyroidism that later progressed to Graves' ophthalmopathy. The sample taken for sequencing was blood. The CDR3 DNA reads TGCAGTGCGAAGACTAGCGGGTCCTACGAGCAGTACTTC. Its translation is CSAKTSGSYEQYF.